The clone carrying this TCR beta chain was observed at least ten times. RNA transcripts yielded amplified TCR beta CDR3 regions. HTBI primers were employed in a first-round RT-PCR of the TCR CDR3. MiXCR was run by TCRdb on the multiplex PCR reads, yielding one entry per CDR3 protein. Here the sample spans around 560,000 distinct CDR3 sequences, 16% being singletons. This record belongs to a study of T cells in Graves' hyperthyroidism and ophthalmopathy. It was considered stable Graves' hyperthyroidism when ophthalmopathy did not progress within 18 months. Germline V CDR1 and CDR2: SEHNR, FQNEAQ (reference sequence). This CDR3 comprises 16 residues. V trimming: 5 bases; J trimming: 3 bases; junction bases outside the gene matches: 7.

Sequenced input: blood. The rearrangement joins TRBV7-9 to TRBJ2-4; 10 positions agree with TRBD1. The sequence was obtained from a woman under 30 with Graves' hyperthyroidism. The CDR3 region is CASSMGQGLDKNIQYF. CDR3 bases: TGTGCCAGCAGCATGGGACAGGGGTTAGACAAAAACATTCAGTACTTC.